A selection of T cell receptor beta chains follows, all from one sample in a study of blood T cell repertoires in COVID-19. Some clones are missing from TCRdb's copy, which holds only in-frame ones; the method was immunoSEQ multiplex PCR. The table has approximately 280,000 clones, over 75% seen once. The sample comprised peripheral blood. These receptors were collected from a man between 18 and 35 years old with active or convalescent COVID-19. Each CDR3 is given without its conserved first and last residue. For some rows the clone size is stated as once, few or many, or as a class when expanded; others skip it.

J gene | V gene | clone size | CDR3 protein
TRBJ1-5 | TRBV20-1 | once | SASTGHSNQPQH
TRBJ1-5 | TRBV7-9 | . | ASNLETGGAGQPQH
TRBJ1-3 | TRBV15 | . | ATSREVAGHSGNTIY
TRBJ2-2 | TRBV11-2 | . | ASSLAPSGGNTGELF
TRBJ1-4 | TRBV6-4 | few | ASSAGTEDEKLF
TRBJ1-2 | TRBV9 | . | ASSVGQGARAPTGLGYGYT
TRBJ2-7 | TRBV5-6 | once | ASSLVSITYEQY
TRBJ2-3 | TRBV9 | . | ASSLLAGPTDTQY
TRBJ1-2 | TRBV10-3 | . | AISDRSGYT
TRBJ1-5 | TRBV4-2 | . | ASSQDRLGSQPQH
TRBJ1-1 | TRBV10-1 | . | ASSDSPGEAF
TRBJ1-3 | TRBV7-2 | . | ASSLGRGSRSGNTIY
TRBJ2-7 | TRBV13 | . | ASSLVGTGPHEQY
TRBJ2-4 | TRBV21-1 | . | ASNLDRSLAKNIQY
TRBJ2-5 | TRBV4-2 | . | ASSQEQRGGQETQY
TRBJ2-7 | TRBV11-2 | . | ASTKKGGPYEQY
TRBJ1-2 | TRBV6-5 | . | ASSNRGRDGYT
TRBJ1-6 | TRBV27 | . | ASRDSNSPLH
TRBJ2-1 | TRBV6-5 | . | ASLGGESYNEQF
TRBJ1-2 | TRBV12-5 | . | ASGSGHPNYGYT
TRBJ1-2 | TRBV5-8 | . | ASSDRTGEWSYGYT
TRBJ2-5 | TRBV5-5 | . | ASSLVLGEETQY
TRBJ1-2 | TRBV7-2 | . | ASSLGPGIYGYT
TRBJ2-7 | TRBV7-9 | . | ASSSRTYEQY
TRBJ2-7 | TRBV19 | . | ASSETSGYIHEQY
TRBJ1-1 | TRBV19 | . | ASSLIPGHPEAF
TRBJ1-4 | TRBV2 | . | ASSELGQGGEKLF
TRBJ1-1 | TRBV10-3 | . | AISEQGLAF
TRBJ1-1 | TRBV29-1 | . | SASNTEAF
TRBJ2-7 | TRBV6-2/TRBV6-3 | . | ASSYNRREQY
TRBJ2-7 | TRBV5-4 | . | ASSLGGGAISYEQY
TRBJ2-2 | TRBV29-1 | . | SVGGPRTGELF
TRBJ1-1 | TRBV6-2/TRBV6-3 | . | ASSYRTANTEAF
TRBJ2-5 | TRBV7-2 | . | ASSPGRVAGGVQETQY
TRBJ2-6 | TRBV6-5 | . | ASNGRGTGANVLT
TRBJ2-6 | TRBV10-3 | . | ASYEDRASGANVLT
TRBJ2-3 | TRBV5-1 | . | ASSLLRTGFTDTQY
TRBJ1-6 | TRBV27 | . | ASRWGQGHSPLH
TRBJ1-2 | TRBV9 | . | ASSVGTGGPNYGYT
TRBJ2-3 | TRBV25-1 | . | ASSGTKTGWSTDTQY
TRBJ2-2 | TRBV5-5 | . | ASNPEGIGELF
TRBJ2-1 | TRBV3-1/TRBV3-2 | . | ASSQADSKRGALSYNEQF
TRBJ2-1 | TRBV18 | . | ASMTGTQYRRTYNEQF
TRBJ2-2 | TRBV4-2 | . | ASSQDAPGGGAFTGELF
TRBJ2-1 | TRBV4-1 | . | ASSQDRSDEQF
TRBJ1-1 | TRBV10-3 | . | AITSSLGRDSRGSGEAF
TRBJ2-5 | TRBV4-1 | . | ASSQIGMVETQY
TRBJ2-2 | TRBV2 | . | ASSLSGGSLNTGELF
TRBJ2-5 | TRBV3-1/TRBV3-2 | . | ASSQLAGGETQY
TRBJ2-3 | TRBV6-2/TRBV6-3 | . | ASSRAGLSTDTQY
TRBJ1-2 | TRBV9 | . | ASSVGSGNNYGYT
TRBJ1-6 | TRBV27 | . | ASSSAQGSYNSPLH
TRBJ1-1 | TRBV3-1/TRBV3-2 | . | ASSHAGQGDTEAF
TRBJ1-2 | TRBV29-1 | many | SVAWARGYGYT
TRBJ2-1 | TRBV12-5 | . | ASGLVHVAGGPNEQF
TRBJ2-1 | TRBV4-2 | . | ASSQTSGGAGGSSYNEQF
TRBJ1-2 | TRBV6-6 | . | ASTPTENYGYT
TRBJ1-5 | TRBV6-5 | . | ASRGVLSNQPQH
TRBJ1-6 | TRBV21-1 | once | ASSKGGRTGVWSPLH
TRBJ2-3 | TRBV6-5 | . | ASRRLAGGTDTQY